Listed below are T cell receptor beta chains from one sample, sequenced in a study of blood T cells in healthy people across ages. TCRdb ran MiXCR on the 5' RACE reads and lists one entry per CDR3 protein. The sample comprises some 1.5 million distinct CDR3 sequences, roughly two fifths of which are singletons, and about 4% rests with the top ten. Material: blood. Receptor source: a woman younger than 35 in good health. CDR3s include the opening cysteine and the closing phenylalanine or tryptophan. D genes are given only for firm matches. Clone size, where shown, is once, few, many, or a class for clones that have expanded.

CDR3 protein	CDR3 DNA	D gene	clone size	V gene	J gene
CSAILPPYGYTF	TGCAGTGCTATACTCCCCCCCTATGGCTACACCTTC	-	-	TRBV20-1	TRBJ1-2
CASSHPSGGVGYGYTF	TGTGCCAGCAGCCACCCTTCAGGGGGCGTCGGCTATGGCTACACCTTC	TRBD1	-	TRBV7-2	TRBJ1-2
CASSGDRGLSGYTF	TGTGCCAGCAGCGGGGACAGGGGGCTTAGTGGCTACACCTTC	TRBD1	-	TRBV6-5	TRBJ1-2
CSGPGQQNTEAFF	TGCAGTGGCCCGGGACAGCAGAACACTGAAGCTTTCTTT	TRBD1	-	TRBV20-1	TRBJ1-1
CASNLYWSGGLYNEQYF	TGTGCCAGCAACTTATACTGGAGCGGGGGGCTCTACAATGAGCAGTACTTC	TRBD2	-	TRBV7-2	TRBJ2-5
CASSGITGRWEQYF	TGTGCCAGCAGTGGGATTACAGGGAGGTGGGAGCAGTACTTC	-	-	TRBV25-1	TRBJ2-5
CASRDHGTGAYF	TGTGCCAGCAGGGACCATGGGACAGGGGCGTACTTC	TRBD1	once	TRBV6-2/TRBV6-3	TRBJ2-7
CASRTSGLDTGELFF	TGTGCCAGCAGGACTAGCGGGCTGGACACCGGGGAGCTGTTTTTT	TRBD2	-	TRBV3-1	TRBJ2-2
CASSQAGTNEKLFF	TGTGCCAGCAGCCAAGCGGGAACTAATGAAAAACTGTTTTTT	-	-	TRBV4-2	TRBJ1-4
CASSVAGGYYNEQYF	TGTGCCAGCAGCGTAGCGGGCGGATACTACAATGAGCAGTACTTC	-	-	TRBV9	TRBJ2-7
CASSLVSQGSNQPQHF	TGTGCCAGCAGCTTGGTCAGCCAAGGGAGCAATCAGCCCCAGCATTTT	-	-	TRBV5-5	TRBJ1-5
CASRIRDFQETQYF	TGTGCCAGCAGAATTCGGGATTTTCAAGAGACCCAGTACTTC	-	-	TRBV6-2/TRBV6-3	TRBJ2-5
CASYLRPRISYNEQFF	TGTGCCAGTTACCTCAGGCCGCGTATATCCTACAATGAGCAGTTCTTC	-	-	TRBV27	TRBJ2-1
CAISESSRGRSGYTF	TGTGCCATCAGTGAGTCCTCCAGGGGTAGAAGTGGCTACACCTTC	-	-	TRBV10-3	TRBJ1-2
CAISESGTLLSYEQYF	TGTGCCATCAGTGAGTCCGGGACACTACTCTCCTACGAGCAGTACTTC	-	few	TRBV10-3	TRBJ2-7
CASSTEDYREQYF	TGTGCCAGCAGTACCGAGGACTACAGGGAGCAGTACTTC	-	once	TRBV6-2/TRBV6-3	TRBJ2-5
CASSYDSLSGNTIYF	TGTGCCAGCAGTTATGACAGCCTCTCTGGAAACACCATATATTTT	-	-	TRBV6-5	TRBJ1-3
CSARDEAGGSGETQYF	TGCAGTGCTAGAGATGAGGCGGGAGGTAGTGGAGAGACCCAGTACTTC	TRBD2	-	TRBV20-1	TRBJ2-5
CASSDPSGSPYNEQFF	TGTGCCAGCAGCGACCCCAGCGGGAGTCCCTACAATGAGCAGTTCTTC	TRBD2	few	TRBV9	TRBJ2-1
CASSLWITGGSYEQYF	TGTGCCAGCAGTTTATGGATAACAGGGGGCTCCTACGAGCAGTACTTC	TRBD1	-	TRBV12-3/TRBV12-4	TRBJ2-7
CASSEGQVSAYGYTF	TGCGCCAGCAGCGAGGGACAGGTCTCGGCCTATGGCTACACCTTC	TRBD1	-	TRBV4-3	TRBJ1-2
CASSLTVSTEAFF	TGTGCCAGCAGTTTGACAGTGAGCACTGAAGCTTTCTTT	-	once	TRBV12-3/TRBV12-4	TRBJ1-1
CAWDGLNNEQFF	TGTGCCTGGGACGGCCTTAACAATGAGCAGTTCTTC	-	-	TRBV30	TRBJ2-1
CASSLARTSGGTDTQYF	TGTGCCAGCAGCTTAGCGCGCACTAGCGGGGGCACAGATACGCAGTATTTT	TRBD2	-	TRBV7-2	TRBJ2-3
CAIRDKDRSSDNEQFF	TGTGCCATCAGGGACAAGGACAGGAGCTCCGACAATGAGCAGTTCTTC	TRBD1	-	TRBV10-3	TRBJ2-1
CASSATSYGYTF	TGTGCCAGCAGCGCAACGTCGTATGGCTACACCTTC	-	few	TRBV9	TRBJ1-2